This T cell receptor beta chain was documented in a study of Graves' ophthalmopathy and Graves' hyperthyroidism. Study-level background: Before any treatment, peripheral blood was taken at the initial diagnosis. Findings and caveats of the study: With approximately 88% sensitivity and approximately 80% specificity, a 13-signature model separated ophthalmopathy from stable hyperthyroidism.

This CDR3 comprises 18 residues. In germline, CDR1 is SGHDN, CDR2 FVKESK. Trimming at V came to 5 bases and at J to 6 bases, leaving 14 bases not matched to a gene. Other autoimmune disease, uncontrolled infection, pregnancy and lactation led to exclusion. As regards this clonotype: Its antigen is not known.

TCR beta CDR3 regions were amplified from RNA transcripts. The library came from an HTBI-primed first-round RT-PCR and a second-round multiplex PCR. TCRdb analysed the multiplex PCR reads with MiXCR anew, one entry per CDR3 protein. The sample yields about 700,000 distinct CDR3 sequences, approximately 39% seen once. The rearrangement links TRBV14 to TRBJ2-2, with 11 bases identical to TRBD1. The sequenced material came from peripheral blood. The receptor's source is an adult man with Graves' ophthalmopathy. CDR3 DNA: TGTGCCAGCAGCTATCGGACAGGGGGCGAGTTTCGTCCCGGGGAGCTGTTTTTT. Translation: CASSYRTGGEFRPGELFF.